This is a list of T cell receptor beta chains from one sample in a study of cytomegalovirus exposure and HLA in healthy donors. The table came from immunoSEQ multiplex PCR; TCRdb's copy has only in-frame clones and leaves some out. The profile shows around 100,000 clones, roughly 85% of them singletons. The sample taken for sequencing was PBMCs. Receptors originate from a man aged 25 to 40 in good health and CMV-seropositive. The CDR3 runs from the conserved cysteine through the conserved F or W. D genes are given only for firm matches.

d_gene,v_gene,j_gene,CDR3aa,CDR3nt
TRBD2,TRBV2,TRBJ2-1,CASSAGLAGGTPRFF,TGTGCCAGCAGTGCGGGGCTAGCGGGAGGAACGCCCCGGTTCTTC
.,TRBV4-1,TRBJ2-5,CATGRGPQETQYF,TGCGCTACGGGGCGGGGGCCTCAAGAGACCCAGTACTTC
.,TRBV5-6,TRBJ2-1,CASSLYGGNEQFF,TGTGCCAGCAGCTTGTACGGGGGCAATGAGCAGTTCTTC
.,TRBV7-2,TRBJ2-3,CASSLLAVSGGGLDTQYF,TGTGCCAGCAGCTTACTAGCCGTTTCGGGGGGCGGGTTGGATACGCAGTATTTT
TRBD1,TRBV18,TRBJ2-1,CASSRIQGEGYNEQFF,TGTGCCAGCTCACGGATACAGGGGGAAGGGTACAATGAGCAGTTCTTC
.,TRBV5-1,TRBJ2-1,CASSWTESSYNEQFF,TGCGCCAGTAGCTGGACAGAGAGCTCCTACAATGAGCAGTTCTTC
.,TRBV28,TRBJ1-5,CASTQGNQPQHF,TGTGCCAGCACCCAGGGCAATCAGCCCCAGCATTTT
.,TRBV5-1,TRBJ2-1,CASSRGTAYNEQFF,TGCGCCAGCAGCCGGGGGACGGCCTACAATGAGCAGTTCTTC
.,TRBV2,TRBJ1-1,CASSPLTGSGTEAFF,TGTGCCAGCAGTCCTTTGACAGGTTCAGGAACTGAAGCTTTCTTT
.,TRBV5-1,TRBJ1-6,CASSLLQISSYNSPLHF,TGCGCCAGCAGCTTGTTGCAGATATCCTCCTATAATTCACCCCTCCACTTT
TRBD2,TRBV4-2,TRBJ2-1,CASSQDGTSGDEQFF,TGTGCCAGCAGCCAAGACGGGACTAGCGGCGATGAGCAGTTCTTC
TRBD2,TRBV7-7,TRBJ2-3,CASSSHTGTSGTDTQYF,TGTGCCAGCAGCTCACACACCGGGACTAGCGGTACAGATACGCAGTATTTT
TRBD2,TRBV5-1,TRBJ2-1,CASSPGTSGRVDEQFF,TGCGCCAGCAGCCCCGGGACTAGCGGGAGAGTTGATGAGCAGTTCTTC
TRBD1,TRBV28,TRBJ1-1,CASSAGQADRAFF,TGTGCCAGCAGTGCCGGACAGGCAGACAGGGCTTTCTTT
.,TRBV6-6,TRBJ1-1,CASTFGGENTEAFF,TGTGCCAGCACGTTCGGAGGGGAGAACACTGAAGCTTTCTTT
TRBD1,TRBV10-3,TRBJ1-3,CAISRDSPGNTIYF,TGTGCCATCAGCCGGGACAGTCCGGGAAACACCATATATTTT